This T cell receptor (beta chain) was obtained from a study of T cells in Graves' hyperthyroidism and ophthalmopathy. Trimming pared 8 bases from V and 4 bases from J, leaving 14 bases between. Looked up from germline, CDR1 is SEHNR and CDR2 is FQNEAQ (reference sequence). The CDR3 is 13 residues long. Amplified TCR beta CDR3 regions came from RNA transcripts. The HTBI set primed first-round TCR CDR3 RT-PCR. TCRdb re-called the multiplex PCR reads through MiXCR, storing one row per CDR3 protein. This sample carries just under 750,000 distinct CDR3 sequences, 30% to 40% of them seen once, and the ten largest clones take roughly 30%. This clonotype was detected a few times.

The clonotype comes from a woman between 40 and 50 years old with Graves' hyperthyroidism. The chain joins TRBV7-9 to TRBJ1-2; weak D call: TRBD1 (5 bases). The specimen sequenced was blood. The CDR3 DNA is TGTGCCAGCGGATCGACAGAGTTCTATGGCTACACCTTC. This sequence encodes CASGSTEFYGYTF.